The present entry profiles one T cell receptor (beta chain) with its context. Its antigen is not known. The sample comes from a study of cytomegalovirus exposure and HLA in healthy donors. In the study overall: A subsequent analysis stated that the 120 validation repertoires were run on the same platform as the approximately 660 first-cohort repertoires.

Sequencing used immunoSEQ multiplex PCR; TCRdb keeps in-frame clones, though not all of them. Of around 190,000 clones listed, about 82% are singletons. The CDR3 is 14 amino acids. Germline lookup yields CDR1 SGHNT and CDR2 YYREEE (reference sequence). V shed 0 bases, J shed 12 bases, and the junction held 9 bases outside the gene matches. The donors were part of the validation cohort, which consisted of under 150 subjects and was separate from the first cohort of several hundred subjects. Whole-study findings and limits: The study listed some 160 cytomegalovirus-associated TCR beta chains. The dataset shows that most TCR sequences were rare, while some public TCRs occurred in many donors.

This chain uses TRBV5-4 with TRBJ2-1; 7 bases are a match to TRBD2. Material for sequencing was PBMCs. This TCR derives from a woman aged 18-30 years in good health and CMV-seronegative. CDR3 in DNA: TGTGCCAGCAGCTTGGGATCTAGCGGAGCCCGGCAGTTCTTC. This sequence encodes CASSLGSSGARQFF.